Following are 27 T cell receptor beta chains from one sample sequenced in a study of response to subunit inactivated influenza vaccine. MiXCR was run by TCRdb on the RT-PCR reads, yielding one entry per CDR3 protein. The sample contains hundreds of thousands of distinct CDR3 sequences, 14% of which appear only once. The sequenced sample was PBMCs from blood, obtained roughly 2 weeks before vaccination. These receptors were taken from a man aged 50 to 59 who received an inactivated influenza vaccine.

This clonotype turned up a few times. The chain carries TRBV24-1 and TRBJ2-3; D might be TRBD2 (7 bases). Trimming stripped 4 bases from V and 6 bases from J, with 16 bases between. Germline CDR1 and CDR2: KGHDR and SFDVKD. This CDR3 is 15 amino acids long. In DNA, the CDR3 is TGTGCCACCAGTGAAGGAGGGGGGGCCGGGGATACGCAGTATTTT. Translated, it gives CATSEGGGAGDTQYF.

The table lists this clonotype with a few counts. The genes are TRBV20-1 and TRBJ2-5; 9 bases map to TRBD2. J lost 6 bases, V lost 2 bases, and 10 bases had no gene match. Germline CDR1 and CDR2: DFQATT and SNEGSKA (reference sequence). The CDR3 runs 15 residues. The CDR3 DNA follows: TGCAGTGCTAGATCCGGCGGGGGGGCCTCGAAGACCCAGTACTTC. Translated: CSARSGGGASKTQYF.

The gene calls are TRBV4-2 and TRBJ1-3, with a possible D match to TRBD1 (6 bases). The V gene lost 0 bases and the J gene lost 5 bases, with 14 bases spanning the gap. The CDR3 loop spans 16 amino acids. Germline CDR1 reads LGHNA; CDR2 reads YNFKEQ. In DNA, the CDR3 is TGTGCCAGCAGCCAAGATTTAAACAGGGAAAGAAACACCATATATTTT. It specifies CASSQDLNRERNTIYF.

This clonotype has more than one count but fewer than ten. The chain has TRBV9 and TRBJ2-7; 10 positions match TRBD2. Germline CDR1 SGDLS, CDR2 YYNGEE. The CDR3 sequence is 15 residues long. J was trimmed by 1 base and V by 0 bases; bases with no gene match: 1. Here the CDR3 DNA reads TGTGCCAGCAGCGTAGCAGCGGGAGGGTCCTACGAGCAGTACTTC. As protein: CASSVAAGGSYEQYF.

This clonotype was seen a few times. The V gene is TRBV29-1, the J gene TRBJ1-5; D not resolved. The germline gives CDR1 SQVTM, CDR2 ANQGSEA. The CDR3 has 11 residues. The germline V and J ends were trimmed by 4 bases and 6 bases, with 7 bases remaining between them. CDR3 nucleotides: TGCAGCGTTGGAGGAAGTCAGCCCCAGCATTTT. It specifies CSVGGSQPQHF.

This clonotype showed up just a few times. The chain couples TRBV2 to TRBJ2-1, with 7 bases aligning to TRBD2. The germline V gene has CDR1 SNHLY and CDR2 FYNNEI. This CDR3 has 16 amino acids. V dropped 0 bases and J dropped 0; count of bases not matched to a gene: 2. The CDR3 spells CASSEARGSSYNEQFF. CDR3 bases: TGTGCCAGCAGTGAAGCGCGCGGGAGCTCCTACAATGAGCAGTTCTTC.

The V gene is TRBV29-1, the J gene TRBJ1-1; no definite D call. V was trimmed by 5 bases and J by 2 bases, leaving 9 bases between them. CDR3 length: 12 amino acids. Per germline, CDR1 SQVTM and CDR2 ANQGSEA. This chain's CDR3 is CSVKRSNTEAFF. The CDR3 DNA is TGCAGCGTTAAACGGAGCAACACTGAAGCTTTCTTT.

V usage is TRBV20-1 and J usage is TRBJ1-6; tentative D call: TRBD1 (5 bases). The V end was cut by 0 bases, the J end by 6 bases, with 9 bases between. This CDR3 contains 14 residues. Germline V CDR1 and CDR2: DFQATT, SNEGSKA (reference sequence). The CDR3 DNA reads TGCAGTGCTAGAGAGGCAGGGCCTAATTCACCCCTCCACTTT. Translating gives CSAREAGPNSPLHF.

This chain uses TRBV5-1 with TRBJ2-7; no firm D call. The germline V gene has CDR1 SGHRS and CDR2 YFSETQ. V was pared by 5 bases and J by 1 base, with 10 bases between. The CDR3 has 13 amino acids. The CDR3 region has the DNA TGCGCCAGCAGAATGCCGGAGTCCTACGAGCAGTACTTC. Residues: CASRMPESYEQYF. Full variable domain (outside the CDR3, taken from reference TRBV5-1 and TRBJ2-7): KAGVTQTPRYLIKTRGQQVTLSCSPISGHRSVSWYQQTPGQGLQFLFEYFSETQRNKGNFPGRFSGRQFSNSRSEMNVSTLELGDSALYLCASRMPESYEQYFGPGTRLTVT.

This clonotype has just a few counts. CDR3 sequence reads: CASSSTLAVGGEQYF. CDR3 DNA: TGTGCCAGCAGTTCCACGCTAGCGGTGGGAGGAGAGCAGTACTTC. The chain is built from TRBV6-5 and TRBJ2-7; 7 bases line up with TRBD2. Losses at the gene ends were 4 bases for V and 7 bases for J; bases not matched to a gene: 13. This CDR3 comprises 15 residues. Per the germline V gene, CDR1 is MNHEY and CDR2 is SVGAGI.

This chain joins TRBV15 and TRBJ2-3, with D maybe TRBD2 (7 bases). The CDR3 sequence is 14 residues long. Looked up from germline, CDR1 is LNHNV and CDR2 is YYDKDF (reference sequence). Trimming left V 5 bases short and J 4 bases short, with 13 bases between. The DNA for the CDR3 is TGTGCCACCAGCTCCCACGGGGGGCCAGATACGCAGTATTTT. Translating it yields CATSSHGGPDTQYF.

This chain uses TRBV29-1 with TRBJ2-3, with D possibly TRBD2 on 6 matching bases. The germline gives CDR1 SQVTM, CDR2 ANQGSEA. CDR3 length: 14 residues. Trimming removed 4 bases at V and 2 bases at J, with 13 bases between. As DNA, the CDR3 is TGCAGCGTTGTAGGACGGGACTCCACAGATACGCAGTATTTT. Translated, it gives CSVVGRDSTDTQYF.

This clonotype was observed a few times. CDR3 in amino acids: CSVVRGAGPQGALPELFF. The CDR3 bases are TGCAGCGTTGTGCGTGGGGCAGGGCCCCAGGGGGCCTTACCCGAGCTGTTTTTT. The chain recombines TRBV29-1 with TRBJ2-2, with TRBD1 identical over 8 bases. CDR3 size: 18 residues. Per the germline V gene, CDR1 is SQVTM and CDR2 is ANQGSEA. The trim removed 4 bases at V and 11 bases at J, leaving 24 bases unmatched.

This rearrangement joins TRBV4-2 to TRBJ2-7; D is perhaps TRBD2 (6 bases). CDR1 is LGHNA, CDR2 YNFKEQ, per germline. CDR3 size: 15 residues. V lost 1 base and J 5 bases, leaving 15 bases between the germline ends. As DNA, the CDR3 is TGTGCCAGCAGCCAAGGGGATGGCGGGATCAACGAGCAGTACTTC. This sequence encodes CASSQGDGGINEQYF.

This CDR3 is CASWGLYEQYF. CDR3 in DNA: TGTGCCAGCTGGGGCCTCTACGAGCAGTACTTC. The chain recombines TRBV28 with TRBJ2-7, with D possibly being TRBD1 (5 bases). Trimming left V 8 bases short and J 3 bases short, with 8 bases between. Germline V gene data show CDR1 as MDHEN and CDR2 as SYDVKM. This CDR3 has 11 amino acids.

A few counts support this clonotype. The V and J genes are TRBV4-1 and TRBJ2-7; TRBD1 or TRBD2 may be the D gene (5 bases each). The CDR3 runs to 15 residues. V lost 6 bases to trimming and J lost 1 base, with 16 bases between them. Germline CDR1 and CDR2: MGHRA and YSYEKL. The DNA for the CDR3 is TGCGCCAGCAGTCGGAACCGGGACCGGTCCTACGAGCAGTACTTC. Translating it yields CASSRNRDRSYEQYF.

J is TRBJ2-6 and V is TRBV5-6, with 7 bases aligning to TRBD1. The germline V gene has CDR1 SGHDT and CDR2 YYEEEE. The CDR3 spans 17 residues. The V segment lost 2 bases and the J segment 0 bases; nucleotides outside the gene matches: 5. CDR3 sequence: CASSFNRGSSGANVLTF. CDR3 DNA sequence: TGTGCCAGCAGCTTTAACAGGGGAAGCTCTGGGGCCAACGTCCTGACTTTC.

This clonotype appeared a few times. The CDR3 sequence: CASSTPSRENAYEQYF. CDR3 nucleotide sequence: TGTGCCAGCAGTACCCCTTCGCGGGAGAATGCCTACGAGCAGTACTTC. The V and J genes are TRBV28 and TRBJ2-7; 7 bases match TRBD2. This CDR3 has 16 amino acids. Losses at the gene ends were 5 bases for V and 2 bases for J; bases not matched to a gene: 12. Germline lookup yields CDR1 MDHEN and CDR2 SYDVKM. Combining the CDR3 with reference TRBV28 and TRBJ2-7 gives the whole variable domain DVKVTQSSRYLVKRTGEKVFLECVQDMDHENMFWYRQDPGLGLRLIYFSYDVKMKEKGDIPEGYSVSREKKERFSLILESASTNQTSMYLCASSTPSRENAYEQYFGPGTRLTVT.

This clonotype was picked up a small number of times. With a much larger clone just one base away, this may be a read error. In DNA, the CDR3 is TGCGCCAGCAGCCGCAGCGGGGGGGCCGGTTACAATGAGCAGTTCTTC. Encoded protein: CASSRSGGAGYNEQFF. The chain has TRBV4-1 and TRBJ2-1; 10 bases map to TRBD2. CDR3 length equals 16 residues. Germline CDR1 and CDR2: MGHRA and YSYEKL. The trim removed 4 bases at V and 4 bases at J, leaving 7 bases unmatched.

This clonotype was observed a handful of times. This chain links TRBV7-2 with TRBJ2-1; 7 nucleotides line up with TRBD2. The trim removed 2 bases at V and 9 bases at J, leaving 4 bases unmatched. There are 13 residues in the CDR3. Looked up from germline, CDR1 is SGHTA and CDR2 is FQGNSA. CDR3 protein: CASSLTSEVEQFF. The CDR3 nucleotides are TGTGCCAGCAGCTTAACTAGCGAGGTTGAGCAGTTCTTC.

This clonotype was seen a few times. V gene TRBV4-3 combines with J gene TRBJ2-1; 8 bases align to TRBD2. Trimming at V came to 0 bases and at J to 6 bases, leaving 7 bases not matched to a gene. Germline CDR1 is LGHNA and CDR2 is YSLEER. The CDR3 runs to 16 residues. CDR3 DNA: TGCGCCAGCAGCCAAGACGACACTAGCGGTCTCAATGAGCAGTTCTTC. It encodes CASSQDDTSGLNEQFF.

This clonotype was seen ten or more times. J is TRBJ2-1 and V is TRBV5-1, with D maybe TRBD1 (5 bases). Germline assignment: CDR1 SGHRS and CDR2 YFSETQ. Between the trimmed V and J ends, which lost 0 bases and 10 bases, there was a span of 8 bases. This CDR3 spans 12 amino acids. CDR3 DNA sequence: TGCGCCAGCAGCTTGGTCGGACACGAGCAGTTCTTC. This gives the protein CASSLVGHEQFF.

The V gene is TRBV9, the J gene TRBJ1-1, with D unclear. The ends were cut back, 3 bases at V and 1 base at J, with 10 bases in the middle. CDR1 is SGDLS and CDR2 is YYNGEE in the germline V gene. This CDR3 comprises 14 residues. The CDR3: CASSDSAPNTEAFF. The CDR3 nucleotides read TGTGCCAGCAGCGATAGCGCCCCGAACACTGAAGCTTTCTTT.

This chain connects TRBV20-1 to TRBJ1-6, with D unclear. V was trimmed by 3 bases and J by 6 bases, leaving 15 bases between them. Germline loops: CDR1 DFQATT, CDR2 SNEGSKA (reference sequence). The CDR3 has 15 residues. The CDR3 sequence: CSASPSGFLNSPLHF. The CDR3 DNA is TGCAGTGCTAGCCCTTCCGGGTTCCTTAATTCACCCCTCCACTTT.

The gene calls are TRBV20-1 and TRBJ2-2, with D hard to call. V lost 4 bases and J lost 5, with 8 bases in between. The CDR3 length is 12 residues. The germline gives CDR1 DFQATT, CDR2 SNEGSKA (reference sequence). CDR3 bases: TGCAGTGCTAAGGACCCGACCGGGGAGCTGTTTTTT. Protein sequence: CSAKDPTGELFF.

This clonotype was seen only a few times. The chain recombines TRBV5-1 with TRBJ2-3, with TRBD2 identical over 10 bases. Germline V gene lookup returns CDR1 SGHRS and CDR2 YFSETQ. V lost 5 bases and J lost 1; bases outside the gene matches: 4. The CDR3 consists of 15 residues. As DNA, the CDR3 is TGCGCCAGCAGGGTCCTAGCGGGAGGCACAGATACGCAGTATTTT. Encoded protein: CASRVLAGGTDTQYF.

This clonotype turned up a few times. V and J are TRBV28 and TRBJ1-2; no firm D call. CDR1 MDHEN and CDR2 SYDVKM come from the germline V gene. Trimming took 6 bases from V and 3 from J, leaving 14 bases between them. This CDR3 spans 14 amino acids. CDR3 amino acids: CASSLVLKDYGYTF. The DNA of the CDR3 is TGTGCCAGCAGCTTGGTCCTTAAAGACTATGGCTACACCTTC.